The 31 T cell receptor beta chains listed next were all sequenced from one sample in a study of tumor-infiltrating lymphocytes in primary liver carcinoma. Co-extraction of both nucleic acids (RNA and DNA) used about 19-33 mg of unsorted bulk tissue. Reverse transcription of around 0.45 ug total RNA with a constant-region primer produced TCR beta cDNA. Three nested multiplex PCR rounds, a slightly modified ARM-PCR method, built the TCR beta libraries. With TRBV1-TRBV30 forward primers and a C-beta reverse primer, the first two PCR rounds were run for nine to eleven cycles each. TCRdb passed the multiplex PCR reads through MiXCR, listing each CDR3 protein once. In the table there are around 56,000 distinct CDR3 sequences, over 65% of which are singletons. Sample: liver tumor tissue from sampling region 2. Subset of the sample: tumor region T2, inferior pole. Receptors originate from a man between 35 and 55 years old with primary liver carcinoma and hepatitis B virus infection.

In the case of this clonotype: This sequence may be a read error, since a much larger clone differs from it by one base. The V call is TRBV29-1, the J call TRBJ1-1; tentatively, D is TRBD1 (5 bases). This CDR3 comprises 15 residues. The germline V gene has CDR1 SQVTM and CDR2 ANQGSEA. The ends were cut back, 3 bases at V and 5 bases at J, with 19 bases in the middle. The CDR3 is CSVDGGWGMSTEAFF. The CDR3 nucleotides are TGCAGCGTTGACGGGGGGTGGGGGATGAGTACTGAAGCTTTCTTT.

On this clonotype itself: The junction departs from germline at one end; a sequencing error may be responsible. The chain carries TRBV7-9 and TRBJ2-3; TRBD2 agrees at 10 bases. Germline V lookup: CDR1 SEHNR, CDR2 FQNEAQ (reference sequence). The CDR3 is 16 residues long. CDR3 amino acids: CARTLHLAGGTDTLYF. The DNA for the CDR3 is TGTGCCAGGACCCTCCACTTAGCGGGAGGCACAGATACGCTGTATTTT.

This clonotype was observed at least ten times. The rearrangement joins TRBV7-8 to TRBJ2-3; 8 bases line up with TRBD2. Germline assignment: CDR1 SGHVS and CDR2 FQNEAQ. The CDR3 contains 18 residues. V lost 5 bases and J lost 6; bases outside the gene matches: 19. The CDR3 sequence is CASSKPGLDFTGKDTQYF. Written as DNA, the CDR3 is TGTGCCAGCAGCAAACCGGGACTAGACTTCACCGGGAAGGATACGCAGTATTTT.

About this clonotype: The junction and the germline gene differ at one end; a read error may be behind it. The chain is built from TRBV11-3 and TRBJ2-7; tentatively, D is TRBD2 (5 bases). The length of the CDR3 is 13 residues. Germline V gene sequence: CDR1 SGHNT, CDR2 YENEEA. CDR3 nucleotide sequence: TGTGCCAACAGCTTAACACGCAGCGGCGAGCAGTATTTC. Translating it yields CANSLTRSGEQYF.

As for this clonotype: One base away lies a much larger clone, so this may be a sequencing read error. The chain employs TRBV28 and TRBJ1-1, with D tentatively TRBD1 (5 bases). CDR3 size: 15 residues. In germline, CDR1 is MDHEN, CDR2 SYDVKM. DNA of the CDR3: TGTGCCAGCAGTTTCGGGGGTTTAACTAACACTGAAGCTCTCTTT. Residues: CASSFGGLTNTEALF.

On this clonotype: Relative to the germline gene, one junction end is altered; a read error may explain this. V usage is TRBV11-2 and J usage is TRBJ2-5, with TRBD2 matching over 9 bases. The germline V gene encodes CDR1 SGHAT and CDR2 FQNNGV. The CDR3 covers 16 residues. The CDR3 bases are TGTGCCAGCGGCCAAACTCCTAGCGGGGCGAAAGAGATCCAGTACTTC. It codes for CASGQTPSGAKEIQYF.

Worth noting for this clonotype: The junction differs from germline at one of its ends, possibly a read error. The chain carries TRBV6-1 and TRBJ2-7; a weak D match, TRBD2 (6 bases). Germline-derived CDR1 and CDR2 are MNHNS and SASEGT. This CDR3 comprises 15 residues. In DNA form, the CDR3 reads TGCGCCAGCAGTGAAGCGGGTCAAGGGTGGAACGAGCGGTACTTC. Protein sequence: CASSEAGQGWNERYF.

This clonotype was counted only a few times. The chain has TRBV6-2 or TRBV6-3 and TRBJ1-3; D is ambiguous. Germline values: CDR1 MNHEY, CDR2 SVGEGT. The CDR3 is made up of 13 amino acids. V was shortened by 5 bases and J by 0 bases, with 5 bases between the two germline ends. CDR3 in DNA: TGTGCCAGCAGTGACAACTCTGGAAACACCATATATTTT. Translating it yields CASSDNSGNTIYF.

About this clonotype: One end of the junction varies from germline; a read error may be responsible. The chain uses TRBV6-5 and TRBJ1-1; D is unclear. Germline V CDR1 and CDR2: MNHEY, SVGAGI. The CDR3 is 14 residues long. The CDR3 DNA reads as TGTACCAGCAGTACTCCAAGGTTTAACATTGAAGCTTTCTTT. Its translation: CTSSTPRFNIEAFF.

On this clonotype itself: A read error may be the cause here, since a much bigger clone is one base away. Written as DNA, the CDR3 is TGTGTCAGCAGCATAGGGGGCTATGGCTACACCTTC. Its translation: CVSSIGGYGYTF. This chain connects TRBV12-3 or TRBV12-4 to TRBJ1-2; possible D gene TRBD1, 6 bases. The CDR3 has 12 residues.

The V and J genes are TRBV5-4 and TRBJ2-7; D is unresolved. CDR1 and CDR2 (germline): SGHNT, YYREEE (reference sequence). Trimming removed 0 bases at V and 0 bases at J, with 7 bases between. The CDR3 totals 14 residues. CDR3 sequence: CASSLACFSYEQYF. CDR3 in DNA: TGTGCCAGCAGCTTGGCCTGTTTCTCCTACGAGCAGTACTTC.

The genes are TRBV6-5 and TRBJ2-7; a weak D match, TRBD2 (5 bases). Per germline, CDR1 MNHEY and CDR2 SVGAGI. The V end was cut by 8 bases, the J end by 2 bases, with 22 bases between. CDR3 length: 16 amino acids. In DNA, the CDR3 is TGTGCCAGCGATCTCTTTAGCGAGAGCTTAGCCTACGAGCAGTACTTC. Its protein is CASDLFSESLAYEQYF.

The chain combines TRBV5-4 with TRBJ2-1, with 8 positions matching TRBD2. CDR1 SGHNT and CDR2 YYREEE come from the germline V gene (reference sequence). This CDR3 has 14 amino acids. Trimming cost V 4 bases and J 8 bases; bases outside gene matches: 8. CDR3 DNA sequence: TGTGCCAGCAGCCCCTCGGGGGGGCAGGATGAGCAGTTCTTC. Amino acid sequence: CASSPSGGQDEQFF.

The V gene is TRBV11-2, the J gene TRBJ2-3; TRBD2 matches at 11 bases. The trim removed 6 bases at V and 11 bases at J, leaving 13 bases unmatched. The CDR3 totals 15 residues. CDR1 and CDR2 (germline): SGHAT, FQNNGV. The CDR3 DNA is TGTGCCAGCAGGACCGGGACTAGCGGCACAGGTATGCAGTATTTT. Translated: CASRTGTSGTGMQYF.

About this clonotype itself: At one of its ends the junction is not consistent with the germline gene, which may arise from a read error. The V and J genes are TRBV29-1 and TRBJ2-2; 7 bases fit TRBD1. CDR1 and CDR2 (germline): SQVTM, ANQGSEA. The CDR3 runs to 13 residues. CDR3 sequence (DNA): TGCAACGTTGGACAGGAGAACACCAGGGAGCTGTTTTTT. Its translation is CNVGQENTRELFF.

Notes on this clonotype: One junction end does not reproduce the germline sequence, and a read error may be involved. This chain connects TRBV11-2 to TRBJ2-6; a possible D gene is TRBD1 (5 bases). The germline V gene has CDR1 SGHAT and CDR2 FQNNGV. The CDR3 runs to 15 residues. CDR3 sequence: CATQRPRSGANVLSF. The CDR3 DNA is TGTGCCACCCAGCGTCCGCGCTCTGGGGCCAACGTCCTGTCTTTC. Complete variable domain (other parts from reference TRBV11-2 and TRBJ2-6): EAGVAQSPRYKIIEKRQSVAFWCNPISGHATLYWYQQILGQGPKLLIQFQNNGVVDDSQLPKDRFSAERLKGVDSTLKIQPAKLEDSAVYLCATQRPRSGANVLSFGAGSRLTVL.

Concerning this clonotype: A junction boundary mismatches the germline segment, possibly from a read error. V usage is TRBV5-6 and J usage is TRBJ2-7; D unresolved. Germline V gene data show CDR1 as SGHDT and CDR2 as YYEEEE. This CDR3 is built from 15 residues. This CDR3 reads CVSSLYPMGTYEQYF. As DNA, the CDR3 is TGTGTCAGCAGCTTGTACCCTATGGGAACCTACGAACAGTACTTC.

This chain links TRBV10-3 with TRBJ2-2, with D possibly being TRBD1 (5 bases). The CDR3 runs to 16 residues. V was pared by 7 bases and J by 1 base, with 16 bases between. Germline assignment: CDR1 ENHRY and CDR2 SYGVKD. CDR3 nucleotide sequence: TGTGCCATCATGGTGACAGAAGGTTGGAACACCGGGGAGCTGTTTTTT. The encoded protein is CAIMVTEGWNTGELFF.

Points on this clonotype: The missing conserved phenylalanine or tryptophan at the end of this CDR3 makes a read error likely. V usage is TRBV9 and J usage is TRBJ2-2, with no clear D. This CDR3 is built from 15 residues. From germline, CDR1 is SGDLS and CDR2 YYNGEE. Trimming left V 5 bases short and J 6 bases short, with 17 bases between. DNA of the CDR3: TGTGCCAGCAGTGAGACTCACCTCGTCCCCGGGGAGCTGTTTTTA. Translated: CASSETHLVPGELFL.

V is TRBV2 and J is TRBJ2-7; 7 bases align to TRBD2. CDR1 is SNHLY, CDR2 FYNNEI, per germline. CDR3 length: 15 residues. The trim removed 6 bases at V and 3 bases at J, leaving 11 bases unmatched. DNA of the CDR3: TGTGCCAGCAGGAAACCTAGCGGTAACAACTACGAGCAGTACTTC. Its translation is CASRKPSGNNYEQYF.

This clonotype has just a few counts. A junction boundary mismatches the germline segment, possibly from a read error. The rearrangement joins TRBV4-1 to TRBJ1-2; TRBD1 aligns across 8 bases. The CDR3 consists of 14 residues. Germline V gene data show CDR1 as MGHRA and CDR2 as YSYEKL. Here the CDR3 reads CASSQRDRNYGYTF. In DNA, the CDR3 is TGCGCTAGCAGCCAGAGGGACAGGAACTATGGCTACACCTTC.

The chain joins TRBV2 to TRBJ2-4, with D possibly called TRBD1 or TRBD2 (5 bases each). The CDR3 is 12 amino acids. V lost 4 bases and J 11 bases, leaving 12 bases between the germline ends. The germline gives CDR1 SNHLY, CDR2 FYNNEI. The CDR3 loop is CASSVVGDVQYF. The CDR3 DNA sequence: TGTGCCAGCAGTGTGGTTGGGGACGTTCAGTACTTC. The full variable domain, its missing parts supplied by reference TRBV2 and TRBJ2-4, is EPEVTQTPSHQVTQMGQEVILRCVPISNHLYFYWYRQILGQKVEFLVSFYNNEISEKSEIFDDQFSVERPDGSNFTLKIRSTKLEDSAMYFCASSVVGDVQYFGAGTRLSVL.

About this clonotype: The final CDR3 position lacks the conserved phenylalanine or tryptophan, pointing to a likely read error. The CDR3 reads CASSQVALLPGATDTQHL. CDR3 sequence (DNA): TGTGCCAGCAGCCAAGTGGCGCTTCTACCGGGAGCGACAGATACGCAGCATCTT. V and J are TRBV4-2 and TRBJ2-3; D perhaps matches TRBD1 (5 bases). The end of the DNA fits TRBJ1-5 better, so the J call may be wrong. From germline, CDR1 is LGHNA and CDR2 YNFKEQ. The CDR3 runs to 18 residues.

As to this clonotype: This may arise from a read error, as a much more abundant clone is one base away. The V and J genes are TRBV28 and TRBJ1-1; TRBD1 matches at 7 bases. The CDR3 sequence is 14 residues long. CDR1 is MDHEN and CDR2 is SYDVKM in the germline V gene. In DNA form, the CDR3 reads TGTGCCAGGAGTTTCCCAAGGGGGCTATCTGAAGCTTTCTTT. As protein: CARSFPRGLSEAFF. Variable domain in full (rest from reference TRBV28 and TRBJ1-1): DVKVTQSSRYLVKRTGEKVFLECVQDMDHENMFWYRQDPGLGLRLIYFSYDVKMKEKGDIPEGYSVSREKKERFSLILESASTNQTSMYLCARSFPRGLSEAFFGQGTRLTVV.

With regard to this clonotype: In this CDR3 the conserved last residue, phenylalanine or tryptophan, is missing, so a read error is likely. This chain joins TRBV29-1 and TRBJ2-7; possible D gene TRBD2, 6 bases. The J call may be faulty, since TRBJ2-1 better matches the DNA end. Germline CDR1 SQVTM, CDR2 ANQGSEA. This CDR3 spans 17 amino acids. The CDR3 DNA reads TGCGGCGTTTTAGGTGGTTCGGGAGTGAGGAGCTCCTACGAGCAGTTCATC. Translated, it gives CGVLGGSGVRSSYEQFI.

The chain links TRBV5-4 to TRBJ2-5; D tentatively fits TRBD1 or TRBD2 (5 bases each). Per the germline V gene, CDR1 is SGHNT and CDR2 is YYREEE (reference sequence). CDR3 length: 16 residues. Deletions cut 4 bases from V and 4 bases from J, with 20 bases between. The CDR3 sequence is CASSINSRDVGETQYF. The CDR3 nucleotides are TGTGCCAGCAGCATAAACAGTAGGGACGTCGGAGAGACCCAGTACTTC.

Notes on this clonotype: A much larger clone sits a single nucleotide away, making a read error possible. The rearrangement uses TRBV6-1 and TRBJ2-1; no firm D call. Germline V lookup: CDR1 MNHNS, CDR2 SASEGT. The CDR3 is 12 residues long. CDR3 bases: TGTGCCAGCATTCCGTCCTACAATGTGCAGTTCTTC. Protein product: CASIPSYNVQFF.

This clonotype is labeled medium-sized. The rearrangement joins TRBV12-3 or TRBV12-4 to TRBJ1-2, with D maybe TRBD1 (6 bases). V was shortened by 4 bases and J by 7 bases, with 22 bases between the two germline ends. The CDR3 is 16 amino acids. As DNA, the CDR3 is TGTGCCAGCAGTTGGCGAACCCCTCGGGGGCCCTTTGGCTACACCTTC. Encoded protein: CASSWRTPRGPFGYTF.

About this clonotype: One junction end disagrees with the germline gene, perhaps due to a read error. CDR3 region: CVSSTGAGVNVLTF. CDR3 bases: TGTGTCAGCAGCACAGGGGCTGGGGTCAACGTCCTGACTTTC. The V and J genes are TRBV6-4 and TRBJ2-6, with 7 bases matching TRBD1. Germline CDR1 and CDR2: MRHNA and SNTAGT. The CDR3 contains 14 residues.

The chain uses TRBV2 and TRBJ1-2; 9 nucleotides align to TRBD1. CDR3 size: 14 residues. The germline gives CDR1 SNHLY, CDR2 FYNNEI. With 2 bases clipped from V and 4 bases from J, the junction kept 2 bases outside the gene matches. CDR3: CASSETGGSYGYTF. DNA of the CDR3: TGTGCCAGCAGTGAAACAGGGGGCTCCTATGGCTACACCTTC.

This clonotype was picked up a small number of times. The junction departs from the called germline gene at one end, perhaps through a read error. The chain couples TRBV5-6 to TRBJ1-1; no reliable D call. Germline CDR1 reads SGHDT; CDR2 reads YYEEEE. CDR3 length: 14 residues. This CDR3 is CASSLQELNTEAFF. CDR3 in DNA: TGTGCTAGCAGCTTGCAGGAATTGAACACTGAAGCTTTCTTT.